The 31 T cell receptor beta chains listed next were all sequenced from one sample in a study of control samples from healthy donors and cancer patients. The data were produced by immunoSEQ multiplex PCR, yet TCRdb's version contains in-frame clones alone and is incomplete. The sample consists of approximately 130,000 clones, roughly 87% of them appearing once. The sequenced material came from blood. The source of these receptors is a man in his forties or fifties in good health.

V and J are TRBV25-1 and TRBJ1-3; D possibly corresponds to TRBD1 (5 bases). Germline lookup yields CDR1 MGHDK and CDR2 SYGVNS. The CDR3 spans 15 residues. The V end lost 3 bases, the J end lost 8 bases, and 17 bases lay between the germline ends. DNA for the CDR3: TGTGCCAGCAGTGATCGGGGCGCGGGAAGAGACACCATATATTTT. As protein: CASSDRGAGRDTIYF.

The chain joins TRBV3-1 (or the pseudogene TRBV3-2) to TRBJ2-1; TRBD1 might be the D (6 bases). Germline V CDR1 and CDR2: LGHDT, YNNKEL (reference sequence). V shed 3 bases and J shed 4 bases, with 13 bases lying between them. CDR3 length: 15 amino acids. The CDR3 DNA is TGTGCCAGCAGCCACGACGGACAGACTTACAATGAGCAGTTCTTC. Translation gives CASSHDGQTYNEQFF.

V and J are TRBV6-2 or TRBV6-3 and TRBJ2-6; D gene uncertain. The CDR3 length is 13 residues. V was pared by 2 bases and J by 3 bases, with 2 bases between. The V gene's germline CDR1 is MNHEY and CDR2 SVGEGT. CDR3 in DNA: TGTGCCAGCAGTTACGGTGGGGCCAACGTCCTGACTTTC. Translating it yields CASSYGGANVLTF.

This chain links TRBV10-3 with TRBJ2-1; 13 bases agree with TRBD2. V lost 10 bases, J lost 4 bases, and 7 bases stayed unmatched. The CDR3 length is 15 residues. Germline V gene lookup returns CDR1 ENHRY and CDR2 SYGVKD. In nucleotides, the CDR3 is TGTGCCACCGGGACTAGCGGGGAGTCTTACAATGAGCAGTTCTTC. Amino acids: CATGTSGESYNEQFF.

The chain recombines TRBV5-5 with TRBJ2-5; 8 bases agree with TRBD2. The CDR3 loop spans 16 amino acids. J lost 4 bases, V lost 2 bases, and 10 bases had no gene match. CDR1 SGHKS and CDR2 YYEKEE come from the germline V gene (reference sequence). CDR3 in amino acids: CASSLTGLGIGETQYF. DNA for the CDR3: TGTGCCAGCAGCTTAACGGGACTAGGGATTGGAGAGACCCAGTACTTC.

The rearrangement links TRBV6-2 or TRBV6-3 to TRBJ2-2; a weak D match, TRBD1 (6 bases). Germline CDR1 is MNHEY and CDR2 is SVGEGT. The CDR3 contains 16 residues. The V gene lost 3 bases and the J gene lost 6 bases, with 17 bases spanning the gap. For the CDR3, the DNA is TGTGCCAGCAGTTATCGGGCAGGGGAGAGCGCCGGGGAGCTGTTTTTT. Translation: CASSYRAGESAGELFF.

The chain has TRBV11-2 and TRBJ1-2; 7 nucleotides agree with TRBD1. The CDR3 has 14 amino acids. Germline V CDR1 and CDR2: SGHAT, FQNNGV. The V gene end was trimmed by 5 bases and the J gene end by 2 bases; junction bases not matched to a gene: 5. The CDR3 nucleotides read TGTGCCAGCAGCCGTTCAGGGGGGAACTATGGCTACACCTTC. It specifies CASSRSGGNYGYTF.

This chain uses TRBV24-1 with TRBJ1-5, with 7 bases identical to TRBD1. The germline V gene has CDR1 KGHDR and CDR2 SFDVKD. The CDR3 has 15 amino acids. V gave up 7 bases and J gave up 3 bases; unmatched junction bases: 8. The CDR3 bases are TGTGCCACCAGGAAGACAGGGACGGCCAATCAGCCCCAGCATTTT. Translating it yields CATRKTGTANQPQHF.

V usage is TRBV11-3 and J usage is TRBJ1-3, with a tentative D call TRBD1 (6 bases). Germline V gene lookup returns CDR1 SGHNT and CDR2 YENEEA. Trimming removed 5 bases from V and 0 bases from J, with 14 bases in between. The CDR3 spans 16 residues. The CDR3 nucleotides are TGTGCCAGCAGCGCCAGGGACACAAGCTCTGGAAACACCATATATTTT. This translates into CASSARDTSSGNTIYF.

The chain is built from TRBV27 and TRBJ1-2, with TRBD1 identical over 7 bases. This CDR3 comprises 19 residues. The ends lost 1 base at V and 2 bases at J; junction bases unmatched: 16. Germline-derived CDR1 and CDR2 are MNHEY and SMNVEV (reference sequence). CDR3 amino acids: CASSLYFYEPGQTNYGYTF. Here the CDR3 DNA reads TGTGCCAGCAGTTTATATTTTTACGAACCGGGACAGACGAACTATGGCTACACCTTC.

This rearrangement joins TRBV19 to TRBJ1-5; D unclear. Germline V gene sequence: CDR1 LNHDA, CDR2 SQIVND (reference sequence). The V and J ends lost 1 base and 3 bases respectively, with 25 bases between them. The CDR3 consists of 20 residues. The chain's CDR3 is CASSIVPRTAPSHSNQPQHF. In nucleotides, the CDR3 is TGTGCCAGTAGTATAGTTCCCCGGACCGCTCCTTCCCACTCCAATCAGCCCCAGCATTTT.

As DNA, the CDR3 is TGTGCCAGCAGCTTCACGACAATCGCTGGAAACACCATATATTTT. This encodes CASSFTTIAGNTIYF. This chain uses TRBV11-3 with TRBJ1-3; D ambiguous. CDR1 is SGHNT, CDR2 YENEEA, per germline. The CDR3 runs to 15 residues. V was shortened by 3 bases and J by 2 bases, with 11 bases between the two germline ends.

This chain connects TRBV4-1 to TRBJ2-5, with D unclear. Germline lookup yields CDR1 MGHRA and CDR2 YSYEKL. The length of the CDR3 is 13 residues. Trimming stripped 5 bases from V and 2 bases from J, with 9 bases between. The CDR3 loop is CASSGPRQETQYF. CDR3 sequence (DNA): TGCGCCAGCAGCGGACCGAGGCAAGAGACCCAGTACTTC.

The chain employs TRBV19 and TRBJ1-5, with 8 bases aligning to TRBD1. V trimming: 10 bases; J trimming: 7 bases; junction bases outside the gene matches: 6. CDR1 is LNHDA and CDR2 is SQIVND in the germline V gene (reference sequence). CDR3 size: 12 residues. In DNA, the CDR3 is TGTGCCACCCACACAGGGGGGCAGCCCCAGCATTTT. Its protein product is CATHTGGQPQHF.

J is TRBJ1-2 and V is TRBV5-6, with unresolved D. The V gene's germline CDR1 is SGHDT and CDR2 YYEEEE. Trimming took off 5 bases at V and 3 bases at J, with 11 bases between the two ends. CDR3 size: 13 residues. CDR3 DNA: TGTGCCAGCAGAATAGATATATACTATGGCTACACCTTC. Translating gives CASRIDIYYGYTF.

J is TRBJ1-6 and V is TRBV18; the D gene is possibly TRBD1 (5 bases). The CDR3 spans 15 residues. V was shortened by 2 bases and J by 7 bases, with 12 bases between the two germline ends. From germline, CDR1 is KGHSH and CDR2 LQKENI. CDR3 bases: TGTGCCAGCTCACCAATGGATTGGGGGAATTCACCCCTCCACTTT. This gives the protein CASSPMDWGNSPLHF.

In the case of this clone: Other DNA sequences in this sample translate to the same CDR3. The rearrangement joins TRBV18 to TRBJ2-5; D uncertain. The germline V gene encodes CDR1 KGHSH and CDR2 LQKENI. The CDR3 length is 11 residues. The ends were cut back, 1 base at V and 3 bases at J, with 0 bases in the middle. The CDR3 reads CASSPQETQYF. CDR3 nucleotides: TGTGCCAGCTCACCACAAGAGACCCAGTACTTC.

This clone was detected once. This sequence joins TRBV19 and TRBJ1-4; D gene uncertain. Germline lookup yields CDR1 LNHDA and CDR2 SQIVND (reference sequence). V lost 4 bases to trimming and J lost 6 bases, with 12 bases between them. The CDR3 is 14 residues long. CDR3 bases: TGTGCCAGTAGTACCCCCACTATTTATGAAAAACTGTTTTTT. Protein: CASSTPTIYEKLFF.

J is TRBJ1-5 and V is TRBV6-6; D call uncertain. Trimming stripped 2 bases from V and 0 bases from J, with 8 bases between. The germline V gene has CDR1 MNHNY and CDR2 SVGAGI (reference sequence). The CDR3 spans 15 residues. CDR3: CASSYRDRSNQPQHF. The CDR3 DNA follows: TGTGCCAGCAGTTACCGAGACCGTAGCAATCAGCCCCAGCATTTT.

Here the CDR3 DNA reads TGTGCCAGCACCGCCTCTAGGGCTGGGGCCAACGTCCTGACTTTC. This codes for CASTASRAGANVLTF. This rearrangement joins TRBV7-9 to TRBJ2-6; no definite D call. Trimming took 7 bases from V and 2 from J, leaving 12 bases between them. This CDR3 is built from 15 residues. Looked up from germline, CDR1 is SEHNR and CDR2 is FQNEAQ (reference sequence).

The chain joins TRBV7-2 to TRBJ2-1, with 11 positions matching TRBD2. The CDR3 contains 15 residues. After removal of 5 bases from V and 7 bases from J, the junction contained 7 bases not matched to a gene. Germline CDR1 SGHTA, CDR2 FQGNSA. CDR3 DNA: TGTGCCAGCAGCGTCTCCGGGACTAGCGGAAATGAGCAGTTCTTC. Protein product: CASSVSGTSGNEQFF. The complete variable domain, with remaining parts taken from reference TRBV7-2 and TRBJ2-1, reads GAGVSQSPSNKVTEKGKDVELRCDPISGHTALYWYRQSLGQGLEFLIYFQGNSAPDKSGLPSDRFSAERTGGSVSTLTIQRTQQEDSAVYLCASSVSGTSGNEQFFGPGTRLTVL.

CDR3 nucleotides: TGTGCCAGCAGCTCGAAGGCGACTAGCGAAACCGGGGAGCTGTTTTTT. Translation: CASSSKATSETGELFF. The chain carries TRBV27 and TRBJ2-2; 8 bases are a match to TRBD2. The V and J ends lost 6 bases and 5 bases, in that order; junction bases with no gene match: 11. CDR3 size: 16 residues. CDR1 and CDR2 (germline): MNHEY, SMNVEV (reference sequence).

Here the CDR3 reads CASSAREVALNTEAFF. The CDR3 DNA reads as TGCGCCAGCAGCGCCAGGGAGGTGGCCTTGAACACTGAAGCTTTCTTT. This chain joins TRBV5-1 and TRBJ1-1; possibly TRBD1 for D (5 bases). The CDR3 is 16 amino acids. From germline, CDR1 is SGHRS and CDR2 YFSETQ. Trimming stripped 4 bases from V and 0 bases from J, with 16 bases between.

The CDR3 sequence is CASSFTGLSNQPQHF. The CDR3 DNA sequence: TGCGCCAGCAGCTTTACGGGTTTGAGCAATCAGCCCCAGCATTTT. This chain connects TRBV5-1 to TRBJ1-5; D gene uncertain. There are 15 residues in the CDR3. Trimming removed 2 bases at V and 1 base at J, with 10 bases between. Germline values: CDR1 SGHRS, CDR2 YFSETQ. Supplemented by reference TRBV5-1 and TRBJ1-5, the full variable domain reads KAGVTQTPRYLIKTRGQQVTLSCSPISGHRSVSWYQQTPGQGLQFLFEYFSETQRNKGNFPGRFSGRQFSNSRSEMNVSTLELGDSALYLCASSFTGLSNQPQHFGDGTRLSIL.

The CDR3 loop is CASSWGRTNTEAFF. CDR3 bases: TGTGCCAGCAGTTGGGGCAGGACGAACACTGAAGCTTTCTTT. The chain combines TRBV6-5 with TRBJ1-1, with a possible D match to TRBD1 (5 bases). Germline assignment: CDR1 MNHEY and CDR2 SVGAGI. V was shortened by 4 bases and J by 1 base, with 10 bases between the two germline ends. The CDR3 has 14 residues.

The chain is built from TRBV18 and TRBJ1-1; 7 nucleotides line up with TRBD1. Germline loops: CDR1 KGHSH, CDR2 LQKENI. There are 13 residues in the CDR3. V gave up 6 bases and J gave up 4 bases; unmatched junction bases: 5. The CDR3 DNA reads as TGTGCCAGCTCCCTGGACAGGTTCACTGAAGCTTTCTTT. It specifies CASSLDRFTEAFF.

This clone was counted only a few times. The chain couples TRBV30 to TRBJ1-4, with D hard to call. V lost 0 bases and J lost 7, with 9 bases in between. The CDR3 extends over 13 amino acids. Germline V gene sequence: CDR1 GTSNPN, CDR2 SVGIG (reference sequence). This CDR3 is CAWSVREGEKLFF. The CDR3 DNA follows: TGTGCCTGGAGTGTACGTGAAGGTGAAAAACTGTTTTTT.

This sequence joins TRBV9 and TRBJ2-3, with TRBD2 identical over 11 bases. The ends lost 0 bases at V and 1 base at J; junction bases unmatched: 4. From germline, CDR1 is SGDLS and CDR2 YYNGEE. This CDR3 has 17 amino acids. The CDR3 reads CASSVEGGLAGTDTQYF. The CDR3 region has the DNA TGTGCCAGCAGCGTAGAGGGGGGACTAGCGGGCACAGATACGCAGTATTTT.

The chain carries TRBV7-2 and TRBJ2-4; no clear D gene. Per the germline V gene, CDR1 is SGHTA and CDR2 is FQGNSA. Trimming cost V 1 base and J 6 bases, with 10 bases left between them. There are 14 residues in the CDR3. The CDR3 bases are TGTGCCAGCAGCTTAGTCACTCAACTAAACATTCAGTACTTC. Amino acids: CASSLVTQLNIQYF.

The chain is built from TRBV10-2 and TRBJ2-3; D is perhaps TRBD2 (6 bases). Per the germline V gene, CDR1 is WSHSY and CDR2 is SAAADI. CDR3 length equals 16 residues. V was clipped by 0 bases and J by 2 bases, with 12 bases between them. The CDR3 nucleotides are TGCGCCAGCAGTGAGTCGAGGGGCGGGGTCACAGATACGCAGTATTTT. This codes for CASSESRGGVTDTQYF.

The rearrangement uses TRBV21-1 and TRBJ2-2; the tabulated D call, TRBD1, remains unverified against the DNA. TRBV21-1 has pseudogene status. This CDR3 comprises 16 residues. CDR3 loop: CASSTKTGANTGELFF. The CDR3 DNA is TGTGCCAGCAGCACTAAGACAGGGGCTAACACCGGGGAGCTGTTTTTT.